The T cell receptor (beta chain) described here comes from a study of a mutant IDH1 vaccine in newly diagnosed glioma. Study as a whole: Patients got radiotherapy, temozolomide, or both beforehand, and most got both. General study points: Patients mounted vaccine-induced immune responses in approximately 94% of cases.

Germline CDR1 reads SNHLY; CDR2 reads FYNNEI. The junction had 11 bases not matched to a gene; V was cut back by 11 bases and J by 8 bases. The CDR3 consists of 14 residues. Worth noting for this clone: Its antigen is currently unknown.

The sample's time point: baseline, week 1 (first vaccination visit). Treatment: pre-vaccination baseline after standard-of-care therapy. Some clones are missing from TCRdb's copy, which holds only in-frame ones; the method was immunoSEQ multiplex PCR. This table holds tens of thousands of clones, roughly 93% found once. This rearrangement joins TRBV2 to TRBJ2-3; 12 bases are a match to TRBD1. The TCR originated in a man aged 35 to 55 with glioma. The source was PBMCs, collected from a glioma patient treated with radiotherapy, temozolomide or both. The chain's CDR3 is CAASGTGGRGTQYF. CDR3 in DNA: TGTGCCGCCTCGGGGACAGGGGGCCGAGGTACGCAGTATTTT. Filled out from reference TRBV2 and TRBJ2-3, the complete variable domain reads EPEVTQTPSHQVTQMGQEVILRCVPISNHLYFYWYRQILGQKVEFLVSFYNNEISEKSEIFDDQFSVERPDGSNFTLKIRSTKLEDSAMYFCAASGTGGRGTQYFGPGTRLTVL.